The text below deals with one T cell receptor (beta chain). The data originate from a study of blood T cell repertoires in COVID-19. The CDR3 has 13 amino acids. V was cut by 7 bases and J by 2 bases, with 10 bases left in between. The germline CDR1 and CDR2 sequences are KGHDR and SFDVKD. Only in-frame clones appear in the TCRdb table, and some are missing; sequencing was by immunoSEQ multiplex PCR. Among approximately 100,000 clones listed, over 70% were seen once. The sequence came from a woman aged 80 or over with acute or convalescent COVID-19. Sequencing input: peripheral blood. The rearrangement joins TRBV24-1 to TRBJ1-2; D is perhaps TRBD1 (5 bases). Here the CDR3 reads CATRGRENYGYTF. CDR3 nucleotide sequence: TGTGCCACCAGGGGACGGGAGAACTATGGCTACACCTTC.